Given below is one TCR beta chain in context. Its antigen is not known. These data come from a study of OX40 agonist ivuxolimab in advanced cancers. Looking at the study overall: Patients in dose escalation had liver, melanoma, kidney or head and neck cancers. Under the entry rules, prior anti-PD-1, anti-PD-L1 or anti-CTLA-4 therapy was allowed, and roughly 41% had some.

Study outcomes and limitations: Among patients with partial responses at 0.1-3.0 mg/kg, clonal expansion was among the lowest.

Profiled with immunoSEQ multiplex PCR; TCRdb holds only in-frame clones, not every one. The sample includes 45,000 to 50,000 clones, about 81% of them seen just once. Per germline, CDR1 SGHRS and CDR2 YFSETQ. The CDR3 covers 15 residues. Trimming at V came to 4 bases and at J to 0 bases, leaving 4 bases not matched to a gene. V usage is TRBV5-1 and J usage is TRBJ2-7; 10 bases fit TRBD1. The sequence came from an adult with an advanced solid tumor such as melanoma, head and neck, liver or kidney cancer. Material: CD4+ or CD8+ T cells sorted from blood, obtained in a trial of the OX40 agonist ivuxolimab. The CDR3 region is CASSLTGGSSYEQYF. DNA for the CDR3: TGCGCCAGCAGCCTGACAGGGGGCAGCTCCTACGAGCAGTACTTC.